This TCR beta chain emerged from a study of shared clonotypes between healthy human individuals. About the research overall: Every donor yielded three CD4 naive, three CD4 memory, two CD8 naive and one CD8 memory plate.

Study-wide results and caveats: Richness estimates generally favored naive over memory subsets.

The run depth of the assay was deep. In replicate PCRs of sorted subsets, approximately 200 ng DNA, approximately 30,000 T cell genomes, was used. Only in-frame clones appear in the TCRdb table, and some are missing; sequencing was by immunoSEQ multiplex PCR. Of about 600,000 clones listed, more than 95% are singletons. Regarding this clone: Its antigen is undetermined.

Germline V gene lookup returns CDR1 GTSNPN and CDR2 SVGIG (reference sequence). V was pared by 4 bases and J by 4 bases, with 11 bases between. CDR3 length: 13 amino acids. Material: naive CD4+ T cells sorted from blood. Indicated subset: CD45RA+ positively selected. The chain links TRBV30 to TRBJ1-3, with a tentative D call TRBD1 (5 bases). This receptor was obtained from a woman aged 25 to 39 in good health. CDR3 sequence (DNA): TGTGCCTGGACGGGGGGTCCAGGAAACACCATATATTTT. It is translated as CAWTGGPGNTIYF.